This T cell receptor beta chain was recorded in a study of beta chain features in type 1 diabetes. Study overall: Cell yields, gender and age were similar in healthy donors and patients.

Every bit of the isolated RNA underwent reverse transcription, so sequencing read expressed TCRB transcripts. The repertoire was sequenced with immunoSEQ multiplex PCR; TCRdb's copy has only in-frame clones and lacks some. The data contain fewer than 150,000 clones, 6.9% of them singletons. Points on this clone: Its specificity is not known.

Purity exceeded 95% in all sorted populations. Findings and limits, study-wide: There were fewer insertions and more deletions at the VDJ junctions of type 1 diabetes patients. Within patients, naive, central memory and Treg TCRB repertoires seemed more similar than within healthy donors.

The CDR3 is 14 residues long. Germline V gene lookup returns CDR1 SGHRS and CDR2 YFSETQ. Trimming took off 4 bases at V and 0 bases at J, with 11 bases between the two ends. The chain links TRBV5-1 to TRBJ2-7, with a possible D match to TRBD1 (5 bases). The source of this sequence is a woman aged 30 to 39 in good health. The specimen sequenced was central memory CD4+ T cells from blood. The CDR3 spells CASSSAGPSYEQYF. The CDR3 region has the DNA TGCGCCAGCAGCAGCGCAGGGCCCTCCTACGAGCAGTACTTC. Filled out from reference TRBV5-1 and TRBJ2-7, the complete variable domain reads KAGVTQTPRYLIKTRGQQVTLSCSPISGHRSVSWYQQTPGQGLQFLFEYFSETQRNKGNFPGRFSGRQFSNSRSEMNVSTLELGDSALYLCASSSAGPSYEQYFGPGTRLTVT.